This T cell receptor (beta chain) emerged from a study of T cells after yellow fever vaccination. Study-level findings and limits: Most primary-vaccination clones reappeared after the booster (approximately 97% CD4, about 88% CD8).

This clonotype was counted at least ten times. Its antigen is unidentified. The CDR3 spans 16 residues. V shed 0 bases, J shed 7 bases, and the junction held 8 bases outside the gene matches. From germline, CDR1 is DFQATT and CDR2 SNEGSKA (reference sequence). TCRdb reprocessed the 5' RACE reads via MiXCR and lists one record per CDR3 protein. The table lists roughly 99,000 distinct CDR3 sequences, less than 6% of them singletons. The source is a man between 18 and 29 years old who received the YFV17D yellow fever vaccine. The sequencing used CD8+ T cells sorted from PBMCs, collected 10 days after the yellow fever booster vaccination. The chain combines TRBV20-1 with TRBJ2-1, with TRBD2 matching over 11 bases. The DNA for the CDR3 is TGCAGTGCTAGAGATGGTCTAGCGGGGGGTAGGAATGAGCAGTTCTTC. This gives the protein CSARDGLAGGRNEQFF.